This T cell receptor (beta chain) was recovered during a study of blood T cell repertoires in COVID-19 (dated by TCRdb to 2019 to 2021). With regard to the full study: The collaborator samples originated in the United States, Italy and Spain and spanned the acute and convalescent phases of COVID-19. The prospective study material was composed of cDNA or gDNA derived from T cells, B-cell-depleted T cells, or PBMCs. Deeply sampled blood TCRbeta repertoires from subjects exposed to, actively infected with, or recovered from COVID-19 were included in the dataset. The repertoires were released in a freely available public database meant as a resource for research on the immune response to SARS-CoV-2. Samples came from the ongoing ImmuneRACE study (first 160 participants) plus 1,254 subjects from 6 global collaborators. Sample metadata almost always included a de-identified subject ID, COVID-19 status, age in years and sex. Where available, HLA class I and class II types were obtained from metadata supplied by the sample provider rather than from assay-based typing.

Points on this clone: The specificity of this receptor is unknown. Nothing much larger sits one base from this clone, and base qualities are not available.

What the study reported, not specific to this receptor: The quantity of clinical and demographic metadata differed by source and by participant and was supplied without curation.

One collaborating source in Seattle enrolled patients while the patients were actively infected and followed the patients over time throughout the course of disease. Collaborating institutions collected whole blood in K2EDTA tubes following their own protocols. For TCRbeta analysis, collaborator samples were shipped as frozen whole blood, as isolated PBMCs, or as DNA extracted from either sample type. V and J lose 8 bases and 8 bases, and a span of 19 bases separates them. Taken from cysteine to phenylalanine, the CDR3 has 14 residues. Only the CDR3 part of the read is kept: 42 bases, read in frame from the first base. Reading the germline V gene gives CDR1 SNHLY and CDR2 FYNNEI. The immunoSEQ Assay, a bias-controlled multiplex PCR, was used to amplify TCRbeta CDR3 regions from genomic DNA. The paper's data handling went like this. The number of nucleated cells in each sample was estimated by amplification of reference gene primers within the assay. To quantify the absolute abundance of each unique TCRbeta CDR3 rearrangement, sequence reads were collapsed and filtered. For each sample, productive Simpson clonality was calculated as the square root of Simpson's diversity index over productive rearrangements. TCRdb's version of the immuneACCESS table is confined to in-frame rearrangements and falls short of the full clone set. An unresolved V gene accounts for under half of the shortfall where checked; the remainder is of unknown origin. D and trimming were read from the DNA, whereas the V and J calls and clone size are those reported in that table. Present in this sample are about 170,000 clones, less than 90% of which were seen just once. Roughly 14% of the sample is held by the ten biggest clonotypes.

The specimen sequenced was peripheral blood. This chain joins TRBV2 to TRBJ2-1; D gene: possibly TRBD1, on 6 matching bases. The TCR comes from a woman in her sixties or seventies with COVID-19, enrolled during active disease. In nucleotides, the sequence is TGTGCCAGCCTTGAAAGGGGTCCAGGGGATGAGCAGTTCTTC. The encoded protein is CASLERGPGDEQFF.